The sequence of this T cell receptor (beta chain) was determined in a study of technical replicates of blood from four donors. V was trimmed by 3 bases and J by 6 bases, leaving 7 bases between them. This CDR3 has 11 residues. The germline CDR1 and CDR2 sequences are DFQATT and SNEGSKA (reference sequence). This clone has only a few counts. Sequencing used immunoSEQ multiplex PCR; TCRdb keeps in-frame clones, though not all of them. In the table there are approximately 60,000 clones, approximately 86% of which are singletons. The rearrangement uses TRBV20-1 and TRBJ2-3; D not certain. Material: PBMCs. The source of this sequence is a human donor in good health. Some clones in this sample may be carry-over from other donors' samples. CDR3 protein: CSARPRDTQYF. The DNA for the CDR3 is TGCAGTGCTAGGCCCAGGGATACGCAGTATTTT.